This T cell receptor beta chain derives from a study of T-cell memory formation after mild COVID-19. For the study at large: Across donors, TCR clusters were largely donor specific.

Study results and caveats: Among clones contracting day 15 to 85, CD4/CD8 was balanced, whereas later expanders leaned CD4+. Shrinking CD4+ clones resided mostly in CM and EM, and CD8+ ones in EMRA.

Constant-segment primers were used for 5'RACE, and the resulting TCR alpha and TCR beta cDNA libraries carried sample barcodes and UMIs. TCRdb processed the 5' RACE reads anew with MiXCR; each CDR3 protein has one entry. This table holds 300,000 or so distinct CDR3 sequences, approximately 15% found once. In regard to this clonotype: Antigen: not known.

The length of the CDR3 is 15 residues. Germline loops: CDR1 LGHDT, CDR2 YNNKEL (reference sequence). V was clipped by 3 bases and J by 6 bases; unmatched bases: 8. This TCR derives from a man between 18 and 29 years old who had mild COVID-19 (a few samples of this study predate the infection). Cell type and time point are not known. Sequencing was performed on PBMCs or a T cell subset sorted from them (not recorded which). The chain joins TRBV3-1 to TRBJ2-7; TRBD1 matches 10 bases. CDR3 residues: CASSQGAGTGVEQYF. The CDR3 DNA follows: TGTGCCAGCAGCCAGGGAGCTGGGACAGGGGTCGAGCAGTACTTC.